These T cell receptor beta chains were read from a single sample in a study of cytomegalovirus exposure and HLA in healthy donors. TCRdb keeps only in-frame clones here, not all; method: immunoSEQ multiplex PCR. The table records approximately 260,000 clones, around 86% of them present only once. What was sequenced was PBMCs. The receptors originated from a young woman in good health and CMV-seropositive. CDR3s include the opening cysteine and the closing phenylalanine or tryptophan. D genes are given only for firm matches. The size field is filled for only some rows; it gives once, few, many or a size class.

TRBV7-6,.,15,TRBJ1-4,.,TGTGCCAGCAGCCTAGGAGGGTCCTATGGTGAAAAACTGTTTTTT,CASSLGGSYGEKLFF
TRBV7-9,.,13,TRBJ1-1,.,TGTGCCAGCAGCTCTCAGGGGCTCAGCGAAGCTTTCTTT,CASSSQGLSEAFF
TRBV18,.,16,TRBJ1-2,TRBD1,TGTGCCAGCTCACCAGGGACAGGGGCACCTAACTATGGCTACACCTTC,CASSPGTGAPNYGYTF
TRBV5-1,.,16,TRBJ1-5,TRBD1,TGCGCCAGCAGCCCGGATACAGGGGGAGGGAATCAGCCCCAGCATTTT,CASSPDTGGGNQPQHF
TRBV6-5,.,15,TRBJ1-2,.,TGTGCCAGCAGTTACTCGTGGGGGCTCCCCTATGGCTACACCTTC,CASSYSWGLPYGYTF
TRBV29-1,.,11,TRBJ1-1,.,TGCAGCGTTGACAGGGGCACTGAAGCTTTCTTT,CSVDRGTEAFF
TRBV14,.,17,TRBJ2-3,TRBD2,TGTGCCAGCAGCCTCCCCCTTGGGGCGGGAGGAACAGATACGCAGTATTTT,CASSLPLGAGGTDTQYF
TRBV11-3,.,17,TRBJ2-1,TRBD2,TGTGCCAGCAGCTTAGGTGTGGCGGGAGGGTCCTACAATGAGCAGTTCTTC,CASSLGVAGGSYNEQFF
TRBV5-8,.,12,TRBJ1-3,.,TGTGCCAGCAGCTCGGACACTATCACCATATATTTT,CASSSDTITIYF
TRBV2,.,13,TRBJ1-1,.,TGTGCCAGCAGTCCAATTGTGAACACTGAAGCTTTCTTT,CASSPIVNTEAFF
TRBV28,.,16,TRBJ2-3,TRBD2,TGTGCCAGCAGTTCATTAGCGGGAGGGTACACAGATACGCAGTATTTT,CASSSLAGGYTDTQYF
TRBV2,.,15,TRBJ2-2,.,TGTGCCAGCAGTCTACAGGGTACGAACACCGGGGAGCTGTTTTTT,CASSLQGTNTGELFF
TRBV7-3,.,13,TRBJ2-1,TRBD1,TGTGCCAGCAGCATCCAGGGGGCCAGTGAGCAGTTCTTC,CASSIQGASEQFF
TRBV11-2,.,14,TRBJ1-2,.,TGTGCCAGCAGCTTAGATACAGGGAACTATGGCTACACCTTC,CASSLDTGNYGYTF
TRBV28,.,16,TRBJ1-2,.,TGTGCCAGCAGGTCGTCATGGGGGGTTTTTGACTATGGCTACACCTTC,CASRSSWGVFDYGYTF
TRBV30,.,16,TRBJ2-5,TRBD1,TGTGCCTGGAGTGTCCTACTGACAGGGGGCGCGGAGACCCAGTACTTC,CAWSVLLTGGAETQYF
TRBV5-1,.,15,TRBJ2-3,.,TGCGCCAGCAGCTCAACCGGGACACGCACAGATACGCAGTATTTT,CASSSTGTRTDTQYF
TRBV5-8,once,18,TRBJ1-5,TRBD1,TGTGCCAGCAGCTTAGGCTATGGGACAGCCCGATTCAATCAGCCCCAGCATTTT,CASSLGYGTARFNQPQHF
TRBV6-4,.,15,TRBJ2-1,TRBD2,TGTGCCAGCAGTGGACTAGCGGGAGAGAACAATGAGCAGTTCTTC,CASSGLAGENNEQFF
TRBV2,.,14,TRBJ2-7,.,TGTGCCAGCAGCCCGGCCAGGGGCAATTACGAGCAGTACTTC,CASSPARGNYEQYF
TRBV18,once,13,TRBJ2-7,.,TGTGCCAGCTCAACGGGACTTACCTACGAGCAGTACTTC,CASSTGLTYEQYF
TRBV27,.,15,TRBJ2-6,TRBD1,TGTGCCAGCAAGGGGGCGGTTTTTGGGGCCAACGTCCTGACTTTC,CASKGAVFGANVLTF
TRBV15,.,15,TRBJ1-1,.,TGTGCCACCAGCCCGGGTCGGCCCATGAACACTGAAGCTTTCTTT,CATSPGRPMNTEAFF
TRBV6-5,.,15,TRBJ2-2,TRBD2,TGTGCCAGCATTTCACAGCGGGAGAACACCGGGGAGCTGTTTTTT,CASISQRENTGELFF
TRBV4-1,.,14,TRBJ1-1,.,TGCGCCAGCAGCCAGGCGAGACTTGGCACTGAAGCTTTCTTT,CASSQARLGTEAFF
TRBV29-1,.,11,TRBJ1-5,.,TGCAGCGTCGAGGGTCCTCAGCCCCAGCATTTT,CSVEGPQPQHF
TRBV6-5,.,16,TRBJ2-1,TRBD1,TGTGCCAGCAGTTACTCGACAGGGGCGGGAAACAATGAGCAGTTCTTC,CASSYSTGAGNNEQFF
TRBV6-5,once,14,TRBJ1-1,.,TGTGCCAGCAGTTACTCGACCGGAGCCACTGAAGCTTTCTTT,CASSYSTGATEAFF
TRBV7-8,.,16,TRBJ1-4,.,TGTGCCAGCAGCTTAGCAATGGTGGGGGGGAACGAAAAACTGTTTTTT,CASSLAMVGGNEKLFF
TRBV5-6,.,14,TRBJ2-7,TRBD1,TGTGCCAGCAGCGCCGGGACAGCCTCATTCGAGCAGTACTTC,CASSAGTASFEQYF
TRBV5-8,.,15,TRBJ2-1,TRBD1,TGTGCCAGCAGCTTGGGGACAGGGGTTCGCGATGAGCAGTTCTTC,CASSLGTGVRDEQFF
TRBV29-1,many,12,TRBJ1-1,TRBD1,TGCAGCGCCCAGGGGGGAGGCACTGAAGCTTTCTTT,CSAQGGGTEAFF
TRBV4-1,.,16,TRBJ2-7,TRBD1,TGCGCCAGCAGCCATCCATTCCGGGACAGGGCCTACGAGCAGTACTTC,CASSHPFRDRAYEQYF
TRBV7-6,.,15,TRBJ2-3,.,TGTGCCAGCAGCCCTCGGGGTCCTCGCACAGATACGCAGTATTTT,CASSPRGPRTDTQYF
TRBV28,once,16,TRBJ2-5,TRBD2,TGTGCCAGCAGTTCTCCCCGAGCGGGAGGTCAAGAGACCCAGTACTTC,CASSSPRAGGQETQYF
TRBV28,.,13,TRBJ2-1,.,TGTGCCAGCAAAAGCCCTTCCCCGAATGAGCAGTTCTTC,CASKSPSPNEQFF
TRBV10-3,few,18,TRBJ2-7,TRBD2,TGTGCCATCAGTGAGAACCTGTCCGCGGGGGATAGTTTATTCGAGCAGTACTTC,CAISENLSAGDSLFEQYF
TRBV6-1,.,12,TRBJ2-1,.,TGTGCCGGGGGCAGCTCCTACAATGAGCAGTTCTTC,CAGGSSYNEQFF
TRBV7-8,.,17,TRBJ2-3,.,TGTGCCAGCAGCTTAGGGCGCGCAGGGATGACCACAGATACGCAGTATTTT,CASSLGRAGMTTDTQYF